This T cell receptor beta chain was recovered during a study of vaccination effects on CD4 cells after COVID-19. Overall study: Participants were vaccinated with two doses of either the BNT162b2 or mRNA-1273 vaccine. Convalescent patients (n = two) were sampled 16 days and one week prevaccination.

Worth noting for this clone: Its antigen remains unknown.

Trimming cost V 1 base and J 0 bases; bases outside gene matches: 2. This CDR3 region has 16 residues. The V gene's germline CDR1 is SGDLS and CDR2 YYNGEE. The assay was immunoSEQ multiplex PCR, and TCRdb's table has in-frame clones only and misses some. Of more than 45,000 clones in the sample, approximately 80% were seen once. Investigators separated out CD4+ T cells once about 10 days of culture had passed. Specimen: CD4+ T cells from PBMCs cultured without peptide, collected before COVID-19 vaccination. This clonotype was obtained from a human donor who had a prior SARS-CoV-2 infection. The chain combines TRBV9 with TRBJ2-1; 9 bases are shared with TRBD2. CDR3 DNA sequence: TGTGCCAGCAGCGTATCTAGCGGGGACTCCTACAATGAGCAGTTCTTC. Encoded protein: CASSVSSGDSYNEQFF.